This TCR beta chain was sequenced in a study of blood T cell repertoires in COVID-19. Study details: Sites across the United States, Italy and Spain contributed samples from acute and convalescent COVID-19. PBMCs, B-cell-depleted T cells, or T cells were the source of the cDNA or gDNA that made up the material.

Study processing details: The authors estimated nucleated cell counts from reference gene primer amplification. The protocol was immunoSEQ multiplex PCR, while the TCRdb copy is restricted to in-frame clones and leaves out a portion. V, J and clone size are those of that table, while D and trimming were read from the DNA. Among 65,000 to 85,000 clones listed, 86% were seen once. The V gene lost 5 bases and the J gene lost 7 bases, with 19 bases spanning the gap. The CDR3 runs 15 residues. The germline V gene encodes CDR1 SGHTS and CDR2 YDEGEE. Sequencing was done on a sample of peripheral blood. The chain combines TRBV5-8 with TRBJ1-5, with D possibly being TRBD1 (5 bases). The TCR originated in a man in his fifties with active COVID-19. CDR3 amino acids: CASSSGLRVQQPQHF. CDR3 nucleotide sequence: TGTGCCAGCAGTTCAGGGTTAAGGGTTCAGCAGCCCCAGCATTTT.